Each of the 4 T cell receptor beta chains below was sequenced from the same sample in a study of T cell repertoires in cytomegalovirus infection (dated by TCRdb to about 2019). No antigen is known for these receptors. What this sample's treatment or condition label stands for: in vitro stimulation with specific CMV peptide epitopes to enrich CMV-specific T cells. The data were produced on an Illumina HiSeq 1500. TCRdb redid the processing of the public reads, applying fastp at Q25 and MiXCR, and retained in-frame beta chains. Rows with one shared CDR3 protein collapse into an entry with the most common genes and DNA. Here the sample has some 900,000 distinct CDR3 sequences; roughly 33% occur a single time. Of the sample, about an eighth falls within the top ten clones. The specimen comprised cultured CD8+ T cells from PBMCs, sampled from culture after CMV antigen stimulation. Every receptor here comes from a human donor in good health (CMV status not recorded). Some clones in this sample may be carry-over from other donors' samples.

J is TRBJ2-5 and V is TRBV6-6; D is perhaps TRBD1 (6 bases). Germline V CDR1 and CDR2: MNHNY, SVGAGI (reference sequence). The germline V and J ends were trimmed by 4 bases and 0 bases, with 12 bases remaining between them. This CDR3 has 15 residues. CDR3 DNA sequence: TGTGCCAGCAGTTTACGACAGGTGTACCAAGAGACCCAGTACTTC. Encoded protein: CASSLRQVYQETQYF.

The chain employs TRBV12-3 or TRBV12-4 and TRBJ2-2, with 7 bases identical to TRBD1. The CDR3 totals 13 residues. Losses at the gene ends were 6 bases for V and 7 bases for J; bases not matched to a gene: 5. The CDR3 spells CASRSGGVGELFF. In DNA, the CDR3 is TGTGCCAGCAGATCAGGGGGTGTCGGGGAGCTGTTTTTT.

V and J are TRBV4-1 and TRBJ1-1, with 9 bases matching TRBD1. V shed 0 bases, J shed 5 bases, and the junction held 7 bases outside the gene matches. In germline, CDR1 is MGHRA, CDR2 YSYEKL. This CDR3 has 16 amino acids. In DNA, the CDR3 is TGCGCCAGCAGCCAAGATCCAAAGACAGGGGGAACTGAAGCTTTCTTT. Translated, it gives CASSQDPKTGGTEAFF.

The chain uses TRBV5-4 and TRBJ2-2, with D possibly called TRBD1 or TRBD2 (5 bases each). The length of the CDR3 is 17 residues. Looked up from germline, CDR1 is SGHNT and CDR2 is YYREEE (reference sequence). Trimming removed 1 base at V and 6 bases at J, with 19 bases between. The CDR3 DNA reads TGTGCCAGCAGCTTGAAAAGGGACCTGACGAAATCCGGGGAGCTGTTTTTT. This translates into CASSLKRDLTKSGELFF.